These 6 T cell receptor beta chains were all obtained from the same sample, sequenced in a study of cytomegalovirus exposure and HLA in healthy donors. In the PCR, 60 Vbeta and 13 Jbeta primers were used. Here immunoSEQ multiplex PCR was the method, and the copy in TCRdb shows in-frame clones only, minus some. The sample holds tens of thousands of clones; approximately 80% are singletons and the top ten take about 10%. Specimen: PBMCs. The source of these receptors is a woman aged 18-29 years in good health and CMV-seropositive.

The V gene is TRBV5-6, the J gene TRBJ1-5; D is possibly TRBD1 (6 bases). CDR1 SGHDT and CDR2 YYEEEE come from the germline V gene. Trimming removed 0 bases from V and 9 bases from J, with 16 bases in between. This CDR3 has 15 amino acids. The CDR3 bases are TGTGCCAGCAGCTTGGCCTCGAAACAGGGCCGGCCCCAGCATTTT. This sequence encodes CASSLASKQGRPQHF.

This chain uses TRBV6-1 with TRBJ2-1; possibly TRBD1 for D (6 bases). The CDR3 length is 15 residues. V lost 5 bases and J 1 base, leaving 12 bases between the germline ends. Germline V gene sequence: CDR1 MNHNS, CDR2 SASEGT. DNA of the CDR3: TGTGCCAGCAGTCTCCTTCAGGGGTCCTACAATGAGCAGTTCTTC. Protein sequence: CASSLLQGSYNEQFF.

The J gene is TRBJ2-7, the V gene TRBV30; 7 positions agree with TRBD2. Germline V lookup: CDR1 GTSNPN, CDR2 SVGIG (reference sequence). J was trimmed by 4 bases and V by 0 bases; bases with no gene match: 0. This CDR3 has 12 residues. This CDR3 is CAWSVSGYEQYF. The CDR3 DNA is TGTGCCTGGAGTGTTAGCGGGTACGAGCAGTACTTC.

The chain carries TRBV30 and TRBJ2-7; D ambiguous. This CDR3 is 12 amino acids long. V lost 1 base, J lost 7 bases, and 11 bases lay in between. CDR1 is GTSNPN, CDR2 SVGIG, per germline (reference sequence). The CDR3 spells CAWSAVGAEQYF. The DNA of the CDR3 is TGTGCCTGGAGTGCGGTCGGAGCGGAGCAGTACTTC.

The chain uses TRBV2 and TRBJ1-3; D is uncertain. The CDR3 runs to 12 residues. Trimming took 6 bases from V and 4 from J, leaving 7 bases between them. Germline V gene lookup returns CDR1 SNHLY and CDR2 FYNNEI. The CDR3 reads CASSPIGNTIYF. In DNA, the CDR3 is TGTGCCAGCAGCCCCATCGGAAACACCATATATTTT.

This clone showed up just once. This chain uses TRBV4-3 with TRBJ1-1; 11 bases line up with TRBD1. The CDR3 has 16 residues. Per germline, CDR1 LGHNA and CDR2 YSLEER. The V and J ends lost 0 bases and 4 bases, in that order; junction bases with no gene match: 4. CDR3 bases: TGCGCCAGCAGCCAAGATCAAGGGACAGGGGGCACTGAAGCTTTCTTT. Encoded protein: CASSQDQGTGGTEAFF.